This T cell receptor (beta chain) was captured in a study of shared clonotypes between healthy human individuals. Turning to the study itself: Each donor had three CD4 naive, three CD4 memory, two CD8 naive and one CD8 memory plate.

The germline V gene has CDR1 MNHEY and CDR2 SVGAGI. V was shortened by 2 bases and J by 6 bases, with 7 bases between the two germline ends. The CDR3 length is 13 residues. Sequencing used immunoSEQ multiplex PCR; TCRdb keeps in-frame clones, though not all of them. The sample has about 1.5 million clones; about 98% are singletons. This clone came up once. Healthy HIV-negative adults with no recent acute infections or vaccinations were recruited as donors. This clonotype was sampled from a man aged 30-40 years in good health. The chain uses TRBV6-5 and TRBJ2-2; D call uncertain. The sequencing sample was made of naive CD4+ T cells sorted from blood. This sample's subset: CD45RA+ positively selected. CDR3 in amino acids: CASSYRAPGELFF. CDR3 nucleotides: TGTGCCAGCAGTTACAGAGCGCCCGGGGAGCTGTTTTTT.